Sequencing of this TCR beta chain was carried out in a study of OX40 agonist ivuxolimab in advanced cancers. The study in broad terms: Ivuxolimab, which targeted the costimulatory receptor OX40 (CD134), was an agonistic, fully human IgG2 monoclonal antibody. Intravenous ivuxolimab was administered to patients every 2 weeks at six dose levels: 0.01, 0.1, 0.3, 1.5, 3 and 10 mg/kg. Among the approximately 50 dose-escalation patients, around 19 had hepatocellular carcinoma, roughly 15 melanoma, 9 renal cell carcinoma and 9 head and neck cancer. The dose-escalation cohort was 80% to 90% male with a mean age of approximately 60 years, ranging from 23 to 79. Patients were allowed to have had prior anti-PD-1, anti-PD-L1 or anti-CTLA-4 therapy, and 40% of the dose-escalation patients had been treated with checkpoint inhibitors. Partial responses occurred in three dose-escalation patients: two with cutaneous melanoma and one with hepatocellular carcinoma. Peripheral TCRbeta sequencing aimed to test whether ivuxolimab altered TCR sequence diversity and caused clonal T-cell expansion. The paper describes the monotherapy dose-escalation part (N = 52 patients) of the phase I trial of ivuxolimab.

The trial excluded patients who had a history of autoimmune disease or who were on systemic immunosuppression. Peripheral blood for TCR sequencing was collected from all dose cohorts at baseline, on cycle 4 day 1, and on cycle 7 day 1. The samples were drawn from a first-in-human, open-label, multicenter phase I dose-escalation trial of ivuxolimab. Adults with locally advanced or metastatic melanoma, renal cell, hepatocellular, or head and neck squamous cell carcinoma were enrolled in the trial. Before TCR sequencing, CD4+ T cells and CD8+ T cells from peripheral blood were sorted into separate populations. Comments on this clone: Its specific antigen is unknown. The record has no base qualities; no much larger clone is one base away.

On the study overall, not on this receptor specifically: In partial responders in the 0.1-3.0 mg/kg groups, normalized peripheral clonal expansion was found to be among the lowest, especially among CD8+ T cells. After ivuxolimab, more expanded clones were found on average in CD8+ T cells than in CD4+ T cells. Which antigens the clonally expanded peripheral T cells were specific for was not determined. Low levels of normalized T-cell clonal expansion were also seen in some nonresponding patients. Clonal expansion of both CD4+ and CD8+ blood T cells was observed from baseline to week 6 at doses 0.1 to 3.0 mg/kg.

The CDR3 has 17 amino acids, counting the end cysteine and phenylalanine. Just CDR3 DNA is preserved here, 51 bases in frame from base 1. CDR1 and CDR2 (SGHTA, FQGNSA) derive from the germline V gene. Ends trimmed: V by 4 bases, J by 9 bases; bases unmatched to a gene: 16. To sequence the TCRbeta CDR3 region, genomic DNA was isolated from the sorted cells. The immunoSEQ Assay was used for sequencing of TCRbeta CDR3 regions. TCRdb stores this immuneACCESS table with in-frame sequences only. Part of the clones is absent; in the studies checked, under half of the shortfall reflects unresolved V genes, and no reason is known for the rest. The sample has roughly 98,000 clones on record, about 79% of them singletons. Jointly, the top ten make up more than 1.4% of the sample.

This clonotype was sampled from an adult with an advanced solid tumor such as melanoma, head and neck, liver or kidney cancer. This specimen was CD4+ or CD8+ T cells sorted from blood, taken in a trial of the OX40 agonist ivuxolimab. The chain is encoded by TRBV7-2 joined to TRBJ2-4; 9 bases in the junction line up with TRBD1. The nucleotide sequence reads TGTGCCAGCAGCTCATCAACCGGGACAGGGCGGAGTGGCATTCAGTACTTC. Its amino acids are CASSSSTGTGRSGIQYF.